This T cell receptor (beta chain) was sequenced for a study of molecular identifiers for immune sequencing clone quantification. Naive CD8 T cells, phenotype CD8+CD4-CCR7+CD45RA+, were sorted. This clonotype was seen more than once but under ten times. The antigen is undetermined. Bulk TCR libraries were made with methods that had been previously described and with listed TCR primers. TCRdb fed the PCR reads into MiXCR, producing one record per CDR3 protein. The sample consists of over 550,000 distinct CDR3 sequences, approximately 24% of them appearing once. General study points: Some 970,000 naive cells reportedly did not prevent detection of spiked Jurkat TCR RNA from one cell. Effector cells kept over 99% of their molecules in clones above 20 RNA copies, while naive cells kept under 1% there.

The sequenced material came from naive CD8+ T cells from blood, with Jurkat cell RNA spiked in. The subset is: FACS-sorted CD8+CD4-CCR7+CD45RA+ naive T cells. The sequence was collected from a human donor in good health. Some libraries in this study had Jurkat cell RNA spiked in.

CDR3 DNA: TGCGCCAGCAGTGAGTCGAGCGGGAGAACTGATACGCAGTATTTT. Translating gives CASSESSGRTDTQYF. The rearrangement joins TRBV10-2 to TRBJ2-3, with TRBD2 matching over 8 bases. CDR3 length: 15 residues. CDR1 is WSHSY and CDR2 is SAAADI in the germline V gene. Trimming took 0 bases from V and 6 from J; bases not matched to a gene: 5.